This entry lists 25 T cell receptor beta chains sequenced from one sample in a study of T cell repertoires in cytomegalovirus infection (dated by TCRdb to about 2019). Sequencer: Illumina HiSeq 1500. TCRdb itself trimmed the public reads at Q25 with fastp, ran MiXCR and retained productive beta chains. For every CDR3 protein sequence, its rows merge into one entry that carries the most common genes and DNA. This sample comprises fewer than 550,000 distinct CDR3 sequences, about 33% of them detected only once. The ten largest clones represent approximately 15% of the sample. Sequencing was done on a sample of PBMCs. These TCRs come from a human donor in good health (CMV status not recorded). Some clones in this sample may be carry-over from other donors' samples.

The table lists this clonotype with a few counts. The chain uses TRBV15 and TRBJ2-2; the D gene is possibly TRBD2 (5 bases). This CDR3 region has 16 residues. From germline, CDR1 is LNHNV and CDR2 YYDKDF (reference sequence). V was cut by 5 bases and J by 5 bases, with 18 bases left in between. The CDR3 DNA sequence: TGTGCCACCAGCCCGGGGTGGTCCCGGGGAACCGGGGAGCTGTTTTTT. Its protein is CATSPGWSRGTGELFF.

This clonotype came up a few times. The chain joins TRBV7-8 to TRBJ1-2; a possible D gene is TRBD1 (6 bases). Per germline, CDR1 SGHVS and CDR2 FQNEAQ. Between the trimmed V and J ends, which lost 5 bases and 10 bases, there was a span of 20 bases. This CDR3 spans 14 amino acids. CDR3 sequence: CASSLPPGHPPYTF. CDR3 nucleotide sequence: TGTGCCAGCAGCCTACCTCCGGGACACCCTCCCTACACCTTC.

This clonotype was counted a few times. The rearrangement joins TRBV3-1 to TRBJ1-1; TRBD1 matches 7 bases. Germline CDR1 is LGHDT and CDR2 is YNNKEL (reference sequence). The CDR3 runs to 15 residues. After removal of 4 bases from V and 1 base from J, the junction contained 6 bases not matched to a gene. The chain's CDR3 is CASSLGRQGNTEAFF. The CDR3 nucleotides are TGTGCCAGCAGCCTGGGTCGACAGGGGAACACTGAAGCTTTCTTT.

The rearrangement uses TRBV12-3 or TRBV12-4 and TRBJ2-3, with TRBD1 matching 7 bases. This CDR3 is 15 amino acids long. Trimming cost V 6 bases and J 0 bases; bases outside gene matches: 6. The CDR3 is CASRTGETSTDTQYF. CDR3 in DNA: TGTGCCAGCAGAACAGGGGAGACTAGCACAGATACGCAGTATTTT.

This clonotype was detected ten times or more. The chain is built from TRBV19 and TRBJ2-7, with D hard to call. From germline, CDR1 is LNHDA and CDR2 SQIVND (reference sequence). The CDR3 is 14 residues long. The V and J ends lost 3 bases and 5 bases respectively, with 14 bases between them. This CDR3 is CASSIPGRWNEQYF. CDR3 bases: TGTGCCAGTAGTATCCCTGGGCGCTGGAACGAGCAGTACTTC.

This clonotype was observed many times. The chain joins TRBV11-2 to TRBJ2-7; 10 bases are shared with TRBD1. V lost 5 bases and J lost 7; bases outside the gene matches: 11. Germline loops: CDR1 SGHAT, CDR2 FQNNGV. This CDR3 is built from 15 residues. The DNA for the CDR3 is TGTGCCAGCAGCCGGGGGGACAGGGGTTCCAGAGAGCAGTACTTC. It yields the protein CASSRGDRGSREQYF.

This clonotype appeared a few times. CDR3 coding DNA: TGTGCCAGCAGCCGACCCGCACAGCCTACCACCACAGATACGCAGTATTTT. This encodes CASSRPAQPTTTDTQYF. This rearrangement joins TRBV3-1 to TRBJ2-3; D gene uncertain. Germline V gene sequence: CDR1 LGHDT, CDR2 YNNKEL (reference sequence). V was clipped by 4 bases and J by 2 bases, with 19 bases between them. The CDR3 sequence is 17 residues long.

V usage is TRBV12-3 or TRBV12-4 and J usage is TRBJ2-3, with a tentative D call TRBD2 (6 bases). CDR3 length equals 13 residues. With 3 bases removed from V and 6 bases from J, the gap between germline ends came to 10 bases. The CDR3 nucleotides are TGTGCCAGCAGTTTTAGCGGTCAGGATACGCAGTATTTT. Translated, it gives CASSFSGQDTQYF.

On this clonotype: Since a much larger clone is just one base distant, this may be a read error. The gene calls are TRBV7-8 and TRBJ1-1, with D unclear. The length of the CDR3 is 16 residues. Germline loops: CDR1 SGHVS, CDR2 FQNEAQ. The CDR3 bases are TGTACCAGCAGCTTACAAAACGGGAATCTAAACACTGAAGCTTTCTTT. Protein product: CTSSLQNGNLNTEAFF.

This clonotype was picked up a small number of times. The CDR3 DNA sequence: TGTGCCAGCAGGGCCCGCCGGACAGGGGACACTGAAGCTTTCTTT. Its protein is CASRARRTGDTEAFF. V is TRBV12-3 or TRBV12-4 and J is TRBJ1-1, with 9 bases fitting TRBD1. CDR3 length: 15 residues. V shed 6 bases and J 3 bases; nucleotides not matched to a gene: 8.

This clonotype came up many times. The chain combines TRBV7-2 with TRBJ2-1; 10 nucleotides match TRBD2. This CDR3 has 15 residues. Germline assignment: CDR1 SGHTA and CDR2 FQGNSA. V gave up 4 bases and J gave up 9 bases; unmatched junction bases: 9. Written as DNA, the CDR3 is TGTGCCAGCAGCTCCCAGCGGGGGGGCCGGACTGAGCAGTTCTTC. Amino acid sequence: CASSSQRGGRTEQFF.

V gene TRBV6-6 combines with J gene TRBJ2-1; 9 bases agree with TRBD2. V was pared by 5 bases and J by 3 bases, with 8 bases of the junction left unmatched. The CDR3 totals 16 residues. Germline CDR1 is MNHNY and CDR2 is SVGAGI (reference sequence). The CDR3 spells CASSQSSGAGYNEQFF. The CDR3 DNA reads TGTGCCAGCAGTCAGTCTAGCGGGGCTGGCTACAATGAGCAGTTCTTC.

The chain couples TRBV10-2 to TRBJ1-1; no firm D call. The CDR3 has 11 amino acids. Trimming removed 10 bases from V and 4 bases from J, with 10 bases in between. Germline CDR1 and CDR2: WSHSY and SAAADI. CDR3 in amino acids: CATWRGTEAFF. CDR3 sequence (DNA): TGCGCCACCTGGCGGGGCACTGAAGCTTTCTTT.

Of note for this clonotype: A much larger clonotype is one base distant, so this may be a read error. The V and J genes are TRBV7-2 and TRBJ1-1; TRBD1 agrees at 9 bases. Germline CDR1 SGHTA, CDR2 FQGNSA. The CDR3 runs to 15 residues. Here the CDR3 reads CASSLGQGGNTEVFF. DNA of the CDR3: TGTGCCAGCAGCCTGGGACAGGGTGGAAACACTGAAGTTTTCTTT.

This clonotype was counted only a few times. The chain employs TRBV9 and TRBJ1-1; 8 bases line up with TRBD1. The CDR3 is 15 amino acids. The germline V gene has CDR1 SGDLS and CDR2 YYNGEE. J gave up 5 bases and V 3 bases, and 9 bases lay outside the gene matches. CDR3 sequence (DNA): TGTGCCAGCAGCGCCGGGGACAGGAGGGGTACTGAAGCTTTCTTT. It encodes CASSAGDRRGTEAFF.

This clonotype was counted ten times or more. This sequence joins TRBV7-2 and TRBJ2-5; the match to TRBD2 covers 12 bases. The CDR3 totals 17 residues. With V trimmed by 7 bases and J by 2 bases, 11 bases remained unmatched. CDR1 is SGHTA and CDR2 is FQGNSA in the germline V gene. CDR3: CASTPGGLAGGQETQYF. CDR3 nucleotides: TGTGCCAGCACCCCCGGGGGGCTAGCGGGGGGGCAAGAGACCCAGTACTTC.

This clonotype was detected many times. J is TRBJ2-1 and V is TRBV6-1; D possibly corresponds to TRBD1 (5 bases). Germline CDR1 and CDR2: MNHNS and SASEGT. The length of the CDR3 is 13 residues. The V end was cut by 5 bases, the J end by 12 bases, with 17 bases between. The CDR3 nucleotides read TGTGCCAGCAGTCCTGGGGCCCTCCTCTGGCAGTTCTTC. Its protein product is CASSPGALLWQFF.

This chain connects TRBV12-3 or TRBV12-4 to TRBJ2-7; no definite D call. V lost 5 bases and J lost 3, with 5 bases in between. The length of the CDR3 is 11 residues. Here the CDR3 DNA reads TGTGCCAGCAGTAGATACTACGAGCAGTACTTC. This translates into CASSRYYEQYF.

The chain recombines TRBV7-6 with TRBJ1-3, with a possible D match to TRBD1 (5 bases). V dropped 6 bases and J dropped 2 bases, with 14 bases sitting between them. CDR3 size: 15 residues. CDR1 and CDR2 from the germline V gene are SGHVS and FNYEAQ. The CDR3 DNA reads TGTGCCAGCAGACCCGGGGACCGCCCTGGAAACACCATATATTTT. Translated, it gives CASRPGDRPGNTIYF.

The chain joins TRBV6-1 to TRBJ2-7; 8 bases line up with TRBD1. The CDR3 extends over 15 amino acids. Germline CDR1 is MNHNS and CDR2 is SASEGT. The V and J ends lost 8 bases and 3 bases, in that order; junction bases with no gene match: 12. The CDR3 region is CASWHPGQGIYEQYF. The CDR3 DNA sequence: TGTGCCAGCTGGCATCCCGGACAGGGAATCTACGAGCAGTACTTC.

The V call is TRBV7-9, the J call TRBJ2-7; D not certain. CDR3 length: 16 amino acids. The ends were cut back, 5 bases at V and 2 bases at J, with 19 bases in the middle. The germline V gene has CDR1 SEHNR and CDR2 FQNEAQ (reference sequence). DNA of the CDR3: TGTGCCAGCAGCCACCCTTCTAAGTCGGGCACCTACGAGCAGTACTTC. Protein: CASSHPSKSGTYEQYF.

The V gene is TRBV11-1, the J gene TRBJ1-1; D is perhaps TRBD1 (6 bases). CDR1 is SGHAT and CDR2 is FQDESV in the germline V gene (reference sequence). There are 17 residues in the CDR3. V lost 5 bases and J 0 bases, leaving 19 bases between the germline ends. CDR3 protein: CASSQTVRGPLNTEAFF. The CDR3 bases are TGTGCCAGCAGCCAAACCGTCAGGGGCCCATTGAACACTGAAGCTTTCTTT.

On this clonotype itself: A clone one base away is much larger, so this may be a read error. CDR3 protein: CASSSLGGVHGNTGELFF. CDR3 in DNA: TGTGCCAGCAGCTCCCTGGGGGGGGTGCATGGGAACACCGGGGAGCTGTTTTTT. This chain connects TRBV7-2 to TRBJ2-2, with 7 positions matching TRBD2. The CDR3 totals 18 residues. Looked up from germline, CDR1 is SGHTA and CDR2 is FQGNSA. Germline trimming cut 4 bases from V and 1 base from J; bases unmatched to any gene: 12.

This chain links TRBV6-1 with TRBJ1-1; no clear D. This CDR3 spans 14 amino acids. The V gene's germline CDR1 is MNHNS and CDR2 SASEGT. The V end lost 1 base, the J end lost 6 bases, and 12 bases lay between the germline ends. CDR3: CASSEVGVWAEAFF. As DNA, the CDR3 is TGTGCCAGCAGTGAAGTCGGGGTTTGGGCTGAAGCTTTCTTT.

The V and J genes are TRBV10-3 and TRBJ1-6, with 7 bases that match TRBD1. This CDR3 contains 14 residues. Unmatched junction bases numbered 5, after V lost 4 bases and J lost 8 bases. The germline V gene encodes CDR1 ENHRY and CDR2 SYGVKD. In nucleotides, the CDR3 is TGTGCCATCAGTGGATTAGGACAGGATTCACCCCTCCACTTT. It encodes CAISGLGQDSPLHF.